One and the same sample provided the 32 T cell receptor beta chains below, sequenced in a study of CD8 T cells in Susac syndrome (dated by TCRdb to 2018 to 2020). The library was made by the immunoSEQ multiplex PCR assay. RNA was extracted using the RNeasy kit, and about 0.45 to 1 ug of the RNA was reverse transcribed with random hexamers. TCRdb reworked the public reads: Q25 trimming with fastp, MiXCR clone assembly, productive beta chains retained. For every CDR3 protein sequence, its rows merge into one entry that carries the most common genes and DNA. The sample has approximately 200,000 distinct CDR3 sequences on record, approximately 95% of them singletons. Around 0.076% of the sample is held by the ten biggest clonotypes. The sample was CD4+ T cells from PBMCs. Every receptor here comes from a human donor with multiple sclerosis.

This chain joins TRBV27 and TRBJ1-2; D unresolved. Per germline, CDR1 MNHEY and CDR2 SMNVEV (reference sequence). The CDR3 is 13 amino acids. V dropped 3 bases and J dropped 4 bases, with 9 bases sitting between them. The CDR3: CASSFGEGYGYTF. DNA for the CDR3: TGTGCCAGCAGTTTTGGCGAGGGCTATGGCTACACCTTC.

This chain links TRBV4-1 with TRBJ2-5, with TRBD2 matching over 8 bases. The CDR3 is made up of 17 amino acids. Germline trimming cut 0 bases from V and 7 bases from J; bases unmatched to any gene: 13. CDR1 MGHRA and CDR2 YSYEKL come from the germline V gene. The chain's CDR3 is CASSQDLSQSGGLTQYF. The CDR3 bases are TGCGCCAGCAGCCAAGATCTTTCACAGAGCGGGGGCCTGACCCAGTACTTC.

The genes are TRBV7-2 and TRBJ2-7; D gene unclear. The CDR3 length is 13 residues. Trimming left V 1 base short and J 4 bases short, with 8 bases between. Per the germline V gene, CDR1 is SGHTA and CDR2 is FQGNSA. CDR3 sequence: CASSLVKGYEQYV. Here the CDR3 DNA reads TGTGCCAGCAGCTTAGTTAAGGGTTACGAGCAGTACGTC.

This chain's CDR3 is CSARDLRTNLAPYEQYV. In DNA form, the CDR3 reads TGCAGTGCTAGAGATCTGCGGACCAACCTAGCCCCCTACGAGCAGTACGTC. The chain recombines TRBV20-1 with TRBJ2-7; maybe TRBD2 (5 bases). The CDR3 extends over 17 amino acids. Germline V CDR1 and CDR2: DFQATT, SNEGSKA (reference sequence). V was cut by 0 bases and J by 2 bases, with 20 bases left in between.

The rearrangement joins TRBV30 to TRBJ2-1, with 10 bases fitting TRBD2. Looked up from germline, CDR1 is GTSNPN and CDR2 is SVGIG (reference sequence). The J segment lost 2 bases and the V segment lost 1 base, leaving 11 bases of the junction unmatched. There are 18 residues in the CDR3. Here the CDR3 DNA reads TGTGCCTGGAGTGGGGTGGTAGCGGGGGGTAAAACCTACAATGAGCAGTTCTTC. Protein product: CAWSGVVAGGKTYNEQFF.

The chain links TRBV15 to TRBJ2-2, with D perhaps matching TRBD2 (5 bases). CDR1 is LNHNV and CDR2 is YYDKDF in the germline V gene (reference sequence). V lost 7 bases and J 3 bases, leaving 12 bases between the germline ends. The CDR3 is 14 amino acids. CDR3 loop: CATTEEYYTGELFF. Written as DNA, the CDR3 is TGTGCCACCACGGAGGAATACTACACCGGGGAGCTGTTTTTT.

This clonotype was seen only once. This sequence joins TRBV29-1 and TRBJ2-7; D tentatively fits TRBD1 or TRBD2 (5 bases each). CDR3 length: 15 residues. The germline V gene has CDR1 SQVTM and CDR2 ANQGSEA. Trimming cost V 3 bases and J 6 bases, with 21 bases left between them. The CDR3 DNA sequence: TGCAGCGTTGACTCGGGACCTCCCCAGAGATTCGAGCAGTACTTC. Protein sequence: CSVDSGPPQRFEQYF.

The CDR3 region is CASSGNIDGELFF. The DNA for the CDR3 is TGCGCCAGCAGCGGAAACATAGACGGGGAGCTGTTTTTT. The chain links TRBV5-1 to TRBJ2-2; no clear D. Germline V gene sequence: CDR1 SGHRS, CDR2 YFSETQ. The CDR3 has 13 residues. Trimming removed 4 bases at V and 7 bases at J, with 11 bases between.

The genes are TRBV5-1 and TRBJ1-6; no firm D call. Between the trimmed V and J ends, which lost 4 bases and 10 bases, there was a span of 15 bases. From germline, CDR1 is SGHRS and CDR2 YFSETQ. CDR3 length: 14 residues. CDR3 protein: CASSIPDEGSPLHF. The CDR3 nucleotides read TGCGCCAGCAGCATACCGGACGAGGGCTCACCCCTCCACTTT.

The V and J genes are TRBV30 and TRBJ1-2; D is possibly TRBD1 (6 bases). The CDR3 is made up of 12 amino acids. In germline, CDR1 is GTSNPN, CDR2 SVGIG (reference sequence). V was trimmed by 4 bases and J by 4 bases, leaving 10 bases between them. CDR3 sequence reads: CAWNGGAYGYTF. Here the CDR3 DNA reads TGTGCCTGGAACGGGGGGGCCTATGGCTACACCTTC.

J is TRBJ2-1 and V is TRBV27, with a tentative D call TRBD1 (6 bases). Germline V gives CDR1 MNHEY, CDR2 SMNVEV (reference sequence). CDR3 length: 15 residues. V lost 2 bases and J lost 11, with 19 bases in between. CDR3 DNA: TGTGCCAGCAGTTTAGCGCCAGGGGTGGGGCAAAAGCAGTTCTTC. This translates into CASSLAPGVGQKQFF.

In its sample, this clonotype was seen once. The chain has TRBV7-2 and TRBJ1-3; no definite D call. Trimming pared 4 bases from V and 0 bases from J, leaving 10 bases between. This CDR3 has 15 residues. Germline CDR1 is SGHTA and CDR2 is FQGNSA. The CDR3, as DNA: TGTGCCAGCAGCTCCCGACTGTCCTCTGGAAACACCATATATTTT. Its translation: CASSSRLSSGNTIYF.

The CDR3 sequence: CASSSNPPGHLGSGYTF. CDR3 bases: TGCGCCAGCAGCTCCAATCCGCCGGGACACCTCGGAAGTGGCTACACCTTC. The chain carries TRBV5-1 and TRBJ1-2, with D perhaps TRBD1 (6 bases). Deletions cut 3 bases from V and 7 bases from J, with 25 bases between. The CDR3 totals 17 residues. The germline V gene encodes CDR1 SGHRS and CDR2 YFSETQ.

For the CDR3, the DNA is TGTGCCAGCAGCCAAGTAGTTGAGGGCTACACCTTC. Translating it yields CASSQVVEGYTF. V and J are TRBV3-1 and TRBJ1-2; D gene unclear. The CDR3 length is 12 residues. Germline V gene data show CDR1 as LGHDT and CDR2 as YNNKEL (reference sequence). V dropped 1 base and J dropped 8 bases, with 8 bases sitting between them.

The gene calls are TRBV30 and TRBJ1-5; D might be TRBD1 (6 bases). Trimming took 7 bases from V and 2 from J, leaving 12 bases between them. The CDR3 loop spans 13 amino acids. Germline V gene lookup returns CDR1 GTSNPN and CDR2 SVGIG (reference sequence). CDR3 sequence reads: CASQQGGNQPQHF. In nucleotides, the CDR3 is TGTGCCTCCCAACAGGGAGGCAATCAGCCCCAGCATTTT.

This clonotype was counted a single time. CDR3 loop: CASSVALGKPPLHF. The CDR3 region has the DNA TGTGCCAGCAGCGTAGCTCTCGGCAAACCACCCCTCCACTTT. This chain joins TRBV9 and TRBJ1-6, with D unclear. Trimming took 0 bases from V and 11 from J, leaving 12 bases between them. CDR1 and CDR2 (germline): SGDLS, YYNGEE. The CDR3 is 14 amino acids.

The chain carries TRBV5-1 and TRBJ2-5; the match to TRBD1 covers 10 bases. Unmatched junction bases numbered 5, after V lost 6 bases and J lost 3 bases. CDR1 is SGHRS and CDR2 is YFSETQ in the germline V gene. The CDR3 extends over 14 amino acids. CDR3 bases: TGCGCCAGCAATAAGGACAGGGGGGAAGAGACCCAGTACTTC. It is translated as CASNKDRGEETQYF.

The chain joins TRBV27 to TRBJ1-1; D ambiguous. Germline values: CDR1 MNHEY, CDR2 SMNVEV (reference sequence). Trimming pared 2 bases from V and 1 base from J, leaving 8 bases between. This CDR3 spans 14 amino acids. CDR3 sequence: CASSLSRGNTEAFF. The CDR3 DNA reads as TGTGCCAGCAGTTTAAGCCGAGGGAACACTGAAGCTTTCTTT.

Here the CDR3 reads CAISESISQINEKLFF. CDR3 in DNA: TGTGCCATCAGTGAGTCCATTTCGCAGATAAATGAAAAACTGTTTTTT. The chain uses TRBV10-3 and TRBJ1-4; no clear D. The CDR3 contains 16 residues. The germline V gene has CDR1 ENHRY and CDR2 SYGVKD. The ends were cut back, 0 bases at V and 5 bases at J, with 13 bases in the middle.

The chain has TRBV12-3 or TRBV12-4 and TRBJ2-3, with a tentative D call TRBD1 (6 bases). Trimming removed 4 bases from V and 6 bases from J, with 11 bases in between. This CDR3 contains 13 residues. The DNA for the CDR3 is TGTGCCAGCAGTTACAGGGCGCGGGATACGCAGTATTTT. As protein: CASSYRARDTQYF.

The V and J genes are TRBV12-3 or TRBV12-4 and TRBJ1-2; a weak D match, TRBD1 (5 bases). This CDR3 contains 12 residues. Trimming shortened V by 6 bases and J by 5 bases, and 10 bases separated the two germline ends. CDR3 protein: CASRLDSYGYTF. CDR3 DNA sequence: TGTGCCAGCAGGCTAGACAGTTATGGCTACACCTTC.

The chain has TRBV20-1 and TRBJ2-7, with 7 bases matching TRBD1. The germline gives CDR1 DFQATT, CDR2 SNEGSKA (reference sequence). This CDR3 contains 12 residues. V lost 5 bases and J lost 4; bases outside the gene matches: 5. CDR3 region: CSAGKDRYEQYF. The CDR3 DNA sequence: TGCAGTGCTGGCAAGGACAGGTACGAGCAGTACTTC.

The V and J genes are TRBV7-9 and TRBJ2-1; D is undetermined. The V gene lost 4 bases and the J gene lost 5 bases, with 18 bases spanning the gap. The CDR3 contains 16 residues. Germline V gives CDR1 SEHNR, CDR2 FQNEAQ (reference sequence). CDR3 sequence (DNA): TGTGCCAGCAGCTCCGTGAAGGGTCTCCGTAACAATGAGCAGTTCTTC. Its protein is CASSSVKGLRNNEQFF.

The rearrangement uses TRBV3-1 and TRBJ1-2, with D possibly matching TRBD1 (6 bases). The CDR3 covers 14 residues. Germline CDR1 LGHDT, CDR2 YNNKEL (reference sequence). Trimming took 5 bases from V and 6 from J, leaving 16 bases between them. The CDR3 nucleotides read TGTGCCAGCAGCTCGCAGGGGCGGGGGGATGGCTACACCTTC. This sequence encodes CASSSQGRGDGYTF.

This chain connects TRBV6-5 to TRBJ2-2, with D perhaps TRBD1 or TRBD2 (5 bases each). Trimming removed 0 bases at V and 1 base at J, with 15 bases between. This CDR3 has 18 amino acids. Germline loops: CDR1 MNHEY, CDR2 SVGAGI. The CDR3 sequence: CASSYSKTGRMNTGELFF. CDR3 coding DNA: TGTGCCAGCAGTTACTCTAAGACGGGACGGATGAACACCGGGGAGCTGTTTTTT.

V gene TRBV29-1 combines with J gene TRBJ2-7; tentatively, D is TRBD2 (5 bases). V lost 4 bases and J 0 bases, leaving 7 bases between the germline ends. Germline V gene data show CDR1 as SQVTM and CDR2 as ANQGSEA. This CDR3 is built from 12 residues. CDR3 nucleotides: TGCAGCGTTGCGGGAAGCTCCTACGAGCAGTACTTC. This encodes CSVAGSSYEQYF.

V usage is TRBV27 and J usage is TRBJ1-6; TRBD1 matches at 7 bases. J lost 12 bases, V lost 4 bases, and 15 bases had no gene match. The CDR3 sequence is 16 residues long. Germline values: CDR1 MNHEY, CDR2 SMNVEV (reference sequence). The CDR3 bases are TGTGCCAGCAGTTCGAGGGCGGACAGGCGAATTCTACCCCTCCACTTT. It encodes CASSSRADRRILPLHF.

The chain has TRBV2 and TRBJ2-4; 7 bases align to TRBD1. V was pared by 3 bases and J by 7 bases, with 3 bases of the junction left unmatched. The CDR3 consists of 13 residues. Germline CDR1 and CDR2: SNHLY and FYNNEI. The CDR3 region has the DNA TGTGCCAGCAGTGACGACAGGGCCAACATTCAGTACTTC. Translation gives CASSDDRANIQYF.

This chain connects TRBV3-1 to TRBJ2-4, with D perhaps TRBD2 (5 bases). The germline gives CDR1 LGHDT, CDR2 YNNKEL (reference sequence). The CDR3 sequence is 15 residues long. V lost 4 bases and J lost 6, with 16 bases in between. CDR3 coding DNA: TGTGCCAGCAGCCGACGGACTCCCGACGGAAACATTCAGTACTTC. The encoded protein is CASSRRTPDGNIQYF.

This chain joins TRBV7-9 and TRBJ1-6, with D tentatively TRBD1 (5 bases). Germline loops: CDR1 SEHNR, CDR2 FQNEAQ (reference sequence). Trimming pared 5 bases from V and 6 bases from J, leaving 14 bases between. The CDR3 spans 15 residues. The CDR3 DNA is TGTGCCAGCAGCGTGGCAGGGCAGGGTAATTCACCCCTCCACTTT. The encoded protein is CASSVAGQGNSPLHF.

J is TRBJ1-2 and V is TRBV27; 10 nucleotides match TRBD1. This CDR3 is 14 amino acids long. Germline V gene data show CDR1 as MNHEY and CDR2 as SMNVEV (reference sequence). The J segment lost 8 bases and the V segment lost 0 bases, leaving 3 bases of the junction unmatched. The DNA of the CDR3 is TGTGCCAGCAGTTTATCGGGACAGGGGACCGGCTACACCTTC. Encoded protein: CASSLSGQGTGYTF.

The CDR3 nucleotides read TGTGCCAGCAGTTTTTTGCAGGGTGGAGAGACCCAGTACTTC. Its protein is CASSFLQGGETQYF. V usage is TRBV27 and J usage is TRBJ2-5, with a possible D match to TRBD1 (5 bases). CDR1 is MNHEY, CDR2 SMNVEV, per germline (reference sequence). This CDR3 comprises 14 residues. V was trimmed by 3 bases and J by 4 bases, leaving 12 bases between them.